Presented here are 7 T cell receptor beta chains from one specimen sequenced in a study of T cell responses to AZD1222 COVID-19 vaccine. Profiled with immunoSEQ multiplex PCR; TCRdb holds only in-frame clones, not every one. The table lists more than 110,000 clones, approximately 89% of them singletons. Sequenced material: peripheral blood, taken on day 0 of AZD1222 vaccination. The source of these receptors is an adult in good health.

The chain links TRBV11-3 to TRBJ2-5; D unresolved. This CDR3 is 13 amino acids long. V was clipped by 5 bases and J by 4 bases, with 11 bases between them. Germline V CDR1 and CDR2: SGHNT, YENEEA. The CDR3 here is CASSAGFRETQYF. CDR3 DNA sequence: TGTGCCAGCAGCGCCGGATTTCGAGAGACCCAGTACTTC.

The CDR3 region has the DNA TGTGCCAGCAGCTTTGGGGAGGGGAAGACTGAAGCTTTCTTT. The encoded protein is CASSFGEGKTEAFF. The chain combines TRBV9 with TRBJ1-1, with D perhaps TRBD1 (5 bases). Germline V CDR1 and CDR2: SGDLS, YYNGEE. V shed 4 bases and J shed 5 bases, with 15 bases lying between them. The CDR3 extends over 14 amino acids.

CDR3 DNA sequence: TGTGCCAGCAGCTTAGGATGGACTAGCGTCAATGAGCAGTTCTTC. It specifies CASSLGWTSVNEQFF. J is TRBJ2-1 and V is TRBV7-9; 9 bases are shared with TRBD2. The CDR3 totals 15 residues. V dropped 1 base and J dropped 6; count of bases not matched to a gene: 4. The germline V gene encodes CDR1 SEHNR and CDR2 FQNEAQ (reference sequence).

The chain combines TRBV5-1 with TRBJ2-2, with D perhaps TRBD1 or TRBD2 (5 bases each). The V gene's germline CDR1 is SGHRS and CDR2 YFSETQ. Trimming took off 3 bases at V and 4 bases at J, with 13 bases between the two ends. The CDR3 loop spans 15 amino acids. DNA for the CDR3: TGCGCCAGCAGCTCTGGGACCTCCACCACCGGGGAGCTGTTTTTT. This translates into CASSSGTSTTGELFF.

The chain employs TRBV13 and TRBJ1-3; the D gene is possibly TRBD1 (5 bases). Trimming shortened V by 7 bases and J by 4 bases, and 20 bases separated the two germline ends. The CDR3 contains 16 residues. The germline V gene encodes CDR1 PRHDT and CDR2 FYEKMQ (reference sequence). CDR3 sequence: CASTHREGLTGNTIYF. For the CDR3, the DNA is TGTGCCAGCACCCACCGGGAGGGGCTCACAGGAAACACCATATATTTT.

The V gene is TRBV4-3, the J gene TRBJ1-4; D is undetermined. The CDR3 consists of 14 residues. Trimming left V 0 bases short and J 8 bases short, with 10 bases between. CDR1 is LGHNA, CDR2 YSLEER, per germline. CDR3: CASSQDKGWEKLFF. The CDR3 DNA sequence: TGCGCCAGCAGCCAAGATAAAGGATGGGAAAAACTGTTTTTT.

To note about this clone: Germline and junction disagree at one end, which may indicate a read error. CDR3 DNA sequence: TGTGCCAGCAGCTTTTCGGGACTAACGAAAGAAACCCAGTACTTC. Protein product: CASSFSGLTKETQYF. The chain is built from TRBV9 and TRBJ2-5; 7 bases map to TRBD2. The length of the CDR3 is 15 residues. Per the germline V gene, CDR1 is SGDLS and CDR2 is YYNGEE.